This T cell receptor beta chain was observed in a study of T cell responses to AZD1222 COVID-19 vaccine. Whole-study results and caveats: In a largely white British group with more females than males, clonal diversity was possibly underestimated. Nearly half of spike-specific TCRs reportedly target variant regions that are unmutated in the B.1.351 and B.1.1.7 variants.

A single count supports this clone. The target antigen is unknown. Data came from immunoSEQ multiplex PCR; TCRdb stores just in-frame clones and leaves some out. This sample carries approximately 200,000 clones, roughly nine tenths of them seen once, and the ten largest clones take roughly 3.5%. Looked up from germline, CDR1 is ENHRY and CDR2 is SYGVKD. This CDR3 has 15 amino acids. Trimming shortened V by 0 bases and J by 10 bases, and 16 bases separated the two germline ends. Sequenced here: peripheral blood, sampled 28 days after the second AZD1222 dose. The chain joins TRBV10-3 to TRBJ2-1; TRBD1 is a possible D gene (6 bases). The sequence was obtained from an adult who received the AZD1222 COVID-19 vaccine. CDR3 sequence reads: CAISESGVGAEEQFF. CDR3 DNA sequence: TGTGCCATCAGTGAGTCCGGTGTGGGGGCAGAAGAGCAGTTCTTC.